This T cell receptor (beta chain) appears in the sequencing data of a study of shared clonotypes between healthy human individuals. Division of CD4+ cells produced a CD45RA+ naive subset and a CD45RA-negative memory subset. As to this clone: Antigen specificity is unknown.

Findings and limits, study-wide: Generation probability values for non-shared clonotypes were lower than those for clonotypes shared by all four donors.

Once extracted for a subset, genomic DNA was divided evenly among several immunoSEQ plates. Sequencing used immunoSEQ multiplex PCR; TCRdb keeps in-frame clones, though not all of them. The repertoire holds about 2.4 million clones, 80% to 95% seen once, with roughly 0.36% in the top ten. The V gene lost 6 bases and the J gene lost 6 bases, with 18 bases spanning the gap. The CDR3 sequence is 14 residues long. The germline V gene has CDR1 SQVTM and CDR2 ANQGSEA. Sequencing used naive CD4+ T cells from PBMCs. Noted subset: CD45RA+ positively selected. The sequence was collected from a man aged 18 to 35 in good health. Some clones in this sample may be carry-over from other donors' samples. The rearrangement joins TRBV29-1 to TRBJ2-1; maybe TRBD2 (6 bases). CDR3 coding DNA: TGCAGCGTCGCTTTAGCGGAAGGCGGCAATGAGCAGTTCTTC. It specifies CSVALAEGGNEQFF.